One sample yielded the 15 T cell receptor beta chains listed below, sequenced in a study of shared clonotypes between healthy human individuals. Here immunoSEQ multiplex PCR was the method, and the copy in TCRdb shows in-frame clones only, minus some. This table has 1.5 million to 2.5 million clones, less than 95% appearing once. Naive CD8 populations comprised CD45RO-negative cells positively selected for CCR7, excluding terminally differentiated effector memory CD45RA+ cells. The sequencing input was naive CD8+ T cells sorted from blood. The receptors were gathered from a young man in good health.

The chain links TRBV27 to TRBJ1-5; 8 positions match TRBD1. CDR1 and CDR2 (germline): MNHEY, SMNVEV (reference sequence). The CDR3 has 15 amino acids. The V gene end was trimmed by 2 bases and the J gene end by 3 bases; junction bases not matched to a gene: 3. The CDR3, as DNA: TGTGCCAGCAGTTTAACAGGGGGATTCAATCAGCCCCAGCATTTT. It encodes CASSLTGGFNQPQHF.

Comment on this clone: At one of its ends the junction is not consistent with the germline gene, which may arise from a read error. The chain combines TRBV14 with TRBJ2-3, with unresolved D. Per germline, CDR1 SGHDN and CDR2 FVKESK. The CDR3 runs 15 residues. In DNA form, the CDR3 reads TGTGCCAGCAGCCAAAGCGCCAGTAGCACAGATACGCAATATTTT. Translated: CASSQSASSTDTQYF.

V and J are TRBV27 and TRBJ2-5; 7 bases are shared with TRBD1. Germline V gene lookup returns CDR1 MNHEY and CDR2 SMNVEV (reference sequence). The length of the CDR3 is 15 residues. Losses at the gene ends were 5 bases for V and 5 bases for J; bases not matched to a gene: 11. In DNA, the CDR3 is TGTGCCAGCAGTCCTTGGGACAGCCCCGCGGAGACCCAGTACTTC. As protein: CASSPWDSPAETQYF.

CDR3 in DNA: TGTGCCAGCAGCGTAGGGACTAGCGGAACCGAAGAGACCCAGTACTTC. It translates to CASSVGTSGTEETQYF. The V call is TRBV9, the J call TRBJ2-5; 10 bases agree with TRBD2. With V trimmed by 0 bases and J by 3 bases, 5 bases remained unmatched. CDR1 is SGDLS and CDR2 is YYNGEE in the germline V gene. This CDR3 has 16 residues.

This clone occurred a few times. The CDR3, as DNA: TGTGCCAGCAGCCAGGAGGCGAATTCACCCCTCCACTTT. Translation: CASSQEANSPLHF. V usage is TRBV5-4 and J usage is TRBJ1-6; D unclear. Looked up from germline, CDR1 is SGHNT and CDR2 is YYREEE (reference sequence). The V end was cut by 4 bases, the J end by 7 bases, with 9 bases between. The CDR3 covers 13 residues. Combining the CDR3 with reference TRBV5-4 and TRBJ1-6 gives the whole variable domain ETGVTQSPTHLIKTRGQQVTLRCSSQSGHNTVSWYQQALGQGPQFIFQYYREEENGRGNFPPRFSGLQFPNYSSELNVNALELDDSALYLCASSQEANSPLHFGNGTRLTVT.

This clone was detected only once. This sequence joins TRBV5-6 and TRBJ2-3; D unresolved. V lost 0 bases and J lost 1, with 12 bases in between. The CDR3 spans 16 residues. In germline, CDR1 is SGHDT, CDR2 YYEEEE. DNA of the CDR3: TGTGCCAGCAGCTTGGCCGTAGTAGCTGGCACAGATACGCAGTATTTT. This gives the protein CASSLAVVAGTDTQYF.

The CDR3 loop reads CASSSGLDADTQYF. The DNA for the CDR3 is TGTGCCAGCAGCTCCGGACTAGACGCAGATACGCAGTATTTT. This sequence joins TRBV11-3 and TRBJ2-3, with 7 nucleotides matching TRBD2. J was trimmed by 4 bases and V by 4 bases; bases with no gene match: 5. This CDR3 spans 14 amino acids. Germline assignment: CDR1 SGHNT and CDR2 YENEEA. The full variable domain, its missing parts supplied by reference TRBV11-3 and TRBJ2-3, is EAGVVQSPRYKIIEKKQPVAFWCNPISGHNTLYWYLQNLGQGPELLIRYENEEAVDDSQLPKDRFSAERLKGVDSTLKIQPAELGDSAVYLCASSSGLDADTQYFGPGTRLTVL.

The genes are TRBV28 and TRBJ2-5; D ambiguous. Germline V gene data show CDR1 as MDHEN and CDR2 as SYDVKM. V lost 3 bases and J lost 2, with 7 bases in between. The length of the CDR3 is 13 residues. In DNA, the CDR3 is TGTGCCAGCAGTTTCTGGCAGCAAGAGACCCAGTACTTC. Amino acid sequence: CASSFWQQETQYF.

The chain has TRBV15 and TRBJ2-7, with TRBD1 identical over 11 bases. The CDR3 runs 15 residues. The ends lost 3 bases at V and 7 bases at J; junction bases unmatched: 8. Per the germline V gene, CDR1 is LNHNV and CDR2 is YYDKDF (reference sequence). CDR3 amino acids: CATSRTDRGLGEQYF. In DNA form, the CDR3 reads TGTGCCACCAGCAGGACGGACAGGGGGCTGGGGGAGCAGTACTTC.

The chain joins TRBV7-8 to TRBJ2-3, with D unresolved. Per germline, CDR1 SGHVS and CDR2 FQNEAQ. V lost 8 bases, J lost 2 bases, and 11 bases lay in between. CDR3 length: 13 amino acids. The CDR3, as DNA: TGTGCCAGCCTCTGGCAGATCACAGATACGCAGTATTTT. It codes for CASLWQITDTQYF.

With respect to this clone: Additional DNA sequences in this sample encode the identical CDR3. The chain joins TRBV6-6 to TRBJ2-7; D not resolved. CDR1 and CDR2 from the germline V gene are MNHNY and SVGAGI (reference sequence). The CDR3 extends over 12 amino acids. V lost 2 bases, J lost 3 bases, and 5 bases lay in between. CDR3 nucleotides: TGTGCCAGCAGTTACGATGGCTACGAGCAGTACTTC. Its protein is CASSYDGYEQYF.

CDR3 bases: TGCGCCAGCAGCCTCCGGGGGCCAGACTACGAGCAGTACTTC. Encoded protein: CASSLRGPDYEQYF. The chain uses TRBV4-1 and TRBJ2-7; either TRBD1 or TRBD2 may fit D (6 bases each). Germline loops: CDR1 MGHRA, CDR2 YSYEKL. The CDR3 extends over 14 amino acids. Trimming shortened V by 4 bases and J by 3 bases, and 13 bases separated the two germline ends.

The chain recombines TRBV10-1 with TRBJ2-7; perhaps TRBD2 as D (5 bases). CDR1 is WNHNN, CDR2 SYGVQD, per germline (reference sequence). The V end was cut by 4 bases, the J end by 3 bases, with 13 bases between. The CDR3 contains 14 residues. The CDR3 here is CASSVREGGYEQYF. The CDR3 DNA is TGCGCCAGCAGTGTTCGGGAAGGTGGCTACGAGCAGTACTTC.

The gene calls are TRBV7-9 and TRBJ1-3, with D possibly being TRBD1 (5 bases). The CDR3 totals 17 residues. Trimming cost V 1 base and J 0 bases, with 13 bases left between them. The germline CDR1 and CDR2 sequences are SEHNR and FQNEAQ (reference sequence). CDR3 coding DNA: TGTGCCAGCAGCTTAGAGTTGGGACCCTACTCTGGAAACACCATATATTTT. It specifies CASSLELGPYSGNTIYF.

The V gene is TRBV10-3, the J gene TRBJ2-7; D is uncertain. V was pared by 3 bases and J by 4 bases, with 16 bases between. The CDR3 totals 15 residues. The germline CDR1 and CDR2 sequences are ENHRY and SYGVKD. CDR3 residues: CAISEPQVGLYEQYF. The CDR3 coding sequence is TGTGCCATCAGTGAACCTCAAGTGGGGTTATACGAGCAGTACTTC.